The next 18 T cell receptor beta chains were all read from a single sample in a study of regulatory T cells in long-lasting Graves disease. Time point noted: newly diagnosed GD, antithyroid drugs for less than 3 months. RNA isolated from PBMCs was used to make the TCR library. Arm-PCR with iRepertoire HTBI primers amplified the CDR3 regions for these TCR beta libraries. TCRdb analysed the multiplex PCR reads with MiXCR anew, one entry per CDR3 protein. This repertoire shows 380,000 or so distinct CDR3 sequences, around 15% found once; its top ten account for around 20%. A further study also used this sample, focusing on T cells in Graves' hyperthyroidism and ophthalmopathy.

The sequences come from peripheral blood mononuclear cells (PBMCs), collected at new diagnosis, from a patient treated with antithyroid drugs. These receptors were taken from a woman aged 18-30 years with Graves disease.

This clonotype has just a few counts. CDR3 sequence reads: CASSATGGENNEQFF. In nucleotides, the CDR3 is TGTGCCAGCAGCGCGACAGGGGGCGAAAACAATGAGCAGTTCTTC. V is TRBV9 and J is TRBJ2-1, with 10 positions matching TRBD1. The germline V gene has CDR1 SGDLS and CDR2 YYNGEE. Germline trimming cut 3 bases from V and 5 bases from J; bases unmatched to any gene: 5. The CDR3 is 15 amino acids.

The table lists this clonotype with a few counts. The CDR3 nucleotides read TGTGCCTGGGCTGGGACAGGGTCTTCCGGGTATGGCTACACCTTC. The encoded protein is CAWAGTGSSGYGYTF. J is TRBJ1-2 and V is TRBV30; 9 nucleotides align to TRBD1. With 5 bases clipped from V and 5 bases from J, the junction kept 12 bases outside the gene matches. CDR3 length equals 15 residues. Germline V gene sequence: CDR1 GTSNPN, CDR2 SVGIG (reference sequence).

This clonotype was seen repeatedly, ten times or more. J is TRBJ2-3 and V is TRBV20-1; 8 nucleotides align to TRBD2. Germline V CDR1 and CDR2: DFQATT, SNEGSKA (reference sequence). The V gene end was trimmed by 3 bases and the J gene end by 4 bases; junction bases not matched to a gene: 9. The CDR3 totals 15 residues. The CDR3 spells CSARGGGLASDTQYF. Here the CDR3 DNA reads TGCAGTGCTAGGGGCGGGGGGTTGGCATCAGATACGCAGTATTTT.

This clonotype was picked up many times. Its ends do not fully match the called genes, so a read error is possible. V and J are TRBV2 and TRBJ2-1; D is uncertain. From germline, CDR1 is SNHLY and CDR2 FYNNEI. The CDR3 loop spans 12 amino acids. The CDR3 DNA reads as TGTGCCAGCAGCGAAGTCGATAGTGAGCAGTTCTTC. Its translation: CASSEVDSEQFF.

Concerning this clonotype: This is likely an artifact of a read error, given a far larger clone one base away. The chain couples TRBV7-9 to TRBJ2-1; 10 nucleotides line up with TRBD1. CDR3 length: 13 amino acids. V dropped 3 bases and J dropped 9; count of bases not matched to a gene: 2. Germline CDR1 and CDR2: SEHNR and FQNEAQ (reference sequence). The CDR3 loop reads CASSFDRGLEQFF. The CDR3 DNA sequence: TGTGCCAGCAGCTTTGACAGGGGGCTTGAGCAGTTCTTC.

This clonotype occurred many times. The chain combines TRBV28 with TRBJ2-1; D uncertain. The germline CDR1 and CDR2 sequences are MDHEN and SYDVKM. Trimming took off 5 bases at V and 8 bases at J, with 10 bases between the two ends. The CDR3 consists of 12 residues. In DNA, the CDR3 is TGTGCCAGCAGTGGCCAGCTGGATGAGCAGTTCTTC. Translating it yields CASSGQLDEQFF.

This clonotype was seen ten or more times. The genes are TRBV24-1 and TRBJ2-1; 7 positions match TRBD1. The CDR3 consists of 16 residues. Germline assignment: CDR1 KGHDR and CDR2 SFDVKD. V trimming: 3 bases; J trimming: 3 bases; junction bases outside the gene matches: 7. CDR3 in DNA: TGTGCCACCAGTGATGCTTACGGGACAGACTACAATGAGCAGTTCTTC. Its protein is CATSDAYGTDYNEQFF.

This clonotype was picked up many times. The J gene is TRBJ1-2, the V gene TRBV28; D ambiguous. This CDR3 region has 14 residues. V was shortened by 3 bases and J by 1 base, with 9 bases between the two germline ends. Germline loops: CDR1 MDHEN, CDR2 SYDVKM. CDR3 protein: CASSFRTFNYGYTF. In nucleotides, the CDR3 is TGTGCCAGCAGTTTCCGGACCTTTAACTATGGCTACACCTTC.

This clonotype showed up many times. V gene TRBV9 combines with J gene TRBJ2-2; weak D call: TRBD1 (7 bases). The CDR3 has 15 amino acids. V shed 0 bases and J shed 6 bases, with 12 bases lying between them. In germline, CDR1 is SGDLS, CDR2 YYNGEE. CDR3 bases: TGTGCCAGCAGCGTAGCAGGGGGGAATGCCGGGGAGCTGTTTTTT. It yields the protein CASSVAGGNAGELFF.

The table lists this clonotype with a few counts. V usage is TRBV24-1 and J usage is TRBJ2-1, with 8 bases lining up with TRBD1. The V gene's germline CDR1 is KGHDR and CDR2 SFDVKD. J lost 0 bases, V lost 4 bases, and 4 bases had no gene match. The CDR3 spans 16 residues. The CDR3 DNA sequence: TGTGCCACCAGTGACCCCGGGACAGGCTCCTACAATGAGCAGTTCTTC. Translating it yields CATSDPGTGSYNEQFF.

This clonotype was counted many times. This sequence joins TRBV28 and TRBJ2-1, with 7 nucleotides matching TRBD2. The CDR3 loop spans 14 amino acids. The V gene end was trimmed by 6 bases and the J gene end by 3 bases; junction bases not matched to a gene: 5. In germline, CDR1 is MDHEN, CDR2 SYDVKM. CDR3: CASSLSGDYNEQFF. DNA for the CDR3: TGTGCCAGCAGCTTAAGCGGGGACTACAATGAGCAGTTCTTC.

The chain recombines TRBV5-1 with TRBJ2-3; 9 bases match TRBD2. Germline V gene sequence: CDR1 SGHRS, CDR2 YFSETQ. The CDR3 runs 14 residues. V was pared by 4 bases and J by 4 bases, with 4 bases of the junction left unmatched. In DNA, the CDR3 is TGCGCCAGCAGCGGCGGGAGGGCCCCAGATACGCAGTATTTT. Its protein product is CASSGGRAPDTQYF.

The V and J genes are TRBV20-1 and TRBJ2-1; 8 bases line up with TRBD2. Germline CDR1 DFQATT, CDR2 SNEGSKA (reference sequence). J lost 5 bases, V lost 3 bases, and 3 bases had no gene match. This CDR3 is 13 amino acids long. In nucleotides, the CDR3 is TGCAGTGCTAGCGGGGGGGGTGACAATGAGCAGTTCTTC. Translation gives CSASGGGDNEQFF.

This clonotype was found many times. The chain joins TRBV3-1 to TRBJ2-3; D perhaps matches TRBD1 (6 bases). Judging by the DNA end, TRBJ2-5 fits better; the J call may be wrong. The CDR3 sequence is 13 residues long. CDR1 is LGHDT and CDR2 is YNNKEL in the germline V gene (reference sequence). CDR3 DNA sequence: TGTGCCAGCAGCCCGGGACACAAGGTGACCCAGTACTTC. It translates to CASSPGHKVTQYF.

The sample holds many counts of this clonotype. The V and J genes are TRBV18 and TRBJ1-6; 7 nucleotides align to TRBD1. There are 15 residues in the CDR3. The J segment lost 8 bases and the V segment lost 6 bases, leaving 10 bases of the junction unmatched. Germline V CDR1 and CDR2: KGHSH, LQKENI. This CDR3 reads CASSRATGMDSPLHF. The CDR3 nucleotides are TGTGCCAGCTCGCGAGCGACAGGGATGGATTCACCCCTCCACTTT.

This rearrangement joins TRBV20-1 to TRBJ1-4, with D unresolved. Between the trimmed V and J ends, which lost 1 base and 3 bases, there was a span of 3 bases. In germline, CDR1 is DFQATT, CDR2 SNEGSKA (reference sequence). This CDR3 has 12 amino acids. The CDR3 sequence: CSARASNEKLFF. The CDR3 DNA follows: TGCAGTGCTAGAGCCTCTAATGAAAAACTGTTTTTT.

In this sample, this clonotype turned up many times. This chain joins TRBV28 and TRBJ2-3, with 8 bases matching TRBD1. The CDR3 contains 14 residues. Trimming took 6 bases from V and 2 from J; bases not matched to a gene: 4. CDR1 is MDHEN, CDR2 SYDVKM, per germline. The DNA for the CDR3 is TGTGCCAGCAGGAGACAGGGGCACACAGATACGCAGTATTTT. This gives the protein CASRRQGHTDTQYF.

This clonotype was counted only a few times. This CDR3 reads CASSLFGTGSSGYTF. The CDR3 DNA is TGTGCCAGCAGCTTATTTGGGACAGGGAGCTCTGGCTACACCTTC. The V and J genes are TRBV7-8 and TRBJ1-2, with 9 bases aligning to TRBD1. Trimming took 2 bases from V and 7 from J; bases not matched to a gene: 8. Germline CDR1 and CDR2: SGHVS and FQNEAQ. The CDR3 totals 15 residues.